Here is one T cell receptor beta chain with its context. There is no known antigen for this receptor. No clone much larger than this one lies a single base away; base qualities are absent. The entry originates in a study of control samples from healthy donors and cancer patients (TCRdb year 2020). In the germline V gene (reference sequence), CDR1 corresponds to SEHNR and CDR2 to FQNEAQ. Trimming removed 2 bases from V and 4 bases from J; the gene matches leave 11 bases unexplained. The CDR3 runs 17 amino acids, cysteine and phenylalanine included. Of the read, only the CDR3 DNA is kept; its 51 bases are in frame from base 1. Receptors were amplified or captured by the immunoSEQ multiplex PCR assay. Imported from immuneACCESS, the table was reduced by TCRdb to in-frame sequences with V and J called. These copies leave out some clones; in studies compared against another copy, an unresolved V gene accounts for under half, and the cause of the remainder is not known. The sample data list about 59,000 clones, and more than 85% of these were observed just once. Around 1.7% of the sample is held by the ten biggest clonotypes.

The chain employs TRBV7-9 and TRBJ1-5, and 7 junction bases match TRBD1. The sample taken for sequencing was PBMCs. This TCR was sampled from a man between 40 and 49 years old with colorectal cancer. The CDR3 reads as follows: CASSLFHGGQKNQPQHF. The nucleotides read TGTGCCAGCAGCTTATTTCATGGGGGACAGAAGAATCAGCCCCAGCATTTT. The CDR3 plus the reference TRBV7-9 and TRBJ1-5 genes for the other parts give the full variable domain: DTGVSQNPRHKITKRGQNVTFRCDPISEHNRLYWYRQTLGQGPEFLTYFQNEAQLEKSRLLSDRFSAERPKGSFSTLEIQRTEQGDSAMYLCASSLFHGGQKNQPQHFGDGTRLSIL.